The 14 T cell receptor beta chains listed next were all sequenced from one sample in a study of blood T cell repertoires in COVID-19. The protocol was immunoSEQ multiplex PCR, while the TCRdb copy is restricted to in-frame clones and leaves out a portion. The top ten clones hold approximately 4.8% of a sample with some 250,000 clones, approximately 84% of them seen once. Sequencing was carried out using peripheral blood. These receptors were obtained from a man between 45 and 60 years old with active or convalescent COVID-19.

This rearrangement joins TRBV18 to TRBJ1-3, with D uncertain. There are 15 residues in the CDR3. Germline CDR1 KGHSH, CDR2 LQKENI. Deletions cut 3 bases from V and 0 bases from J, with 9 bases between. The CDR3: CASSPRLASGNTIYF. The CDR3 DNA reads TGTGCCAGCTCACCGAGACTCGCCTCTGGAAACACCATATATTTT.

This clone was counted once. The chain uses TRBV19 and TRBJ1-1; 8 bases align to TRBD1. Germline CDR1 and CDR2: LNHDA and SQIVND (reference sequence). The CDR3 is made up of 15 amino acids. The V segment lost 3 bases and the J segment 3 bases; nucleotides outside the gene matches: 6. This CDR3 reads CASSIRQGAHTEAFF. CDR3 nucleotides: TGTGCCAGTAGTATTAGGCAGGGGGCCCACACTGAAGCTTTCTTT.

The chain links TRBV11-2 to TRBJ2-7, with 9 bases that match TRBD2. Germline CDR1 SGHAT, CDR2 FQNNGV. The CDR3 spans 15 residues. V lost 5 bases, J lost 6 bases, and 11 bases stayed unmatched. CDR3 DNA sequence: TGTGCCAGCAGCGACCTCCTAGCGGGGTGGGCCGAGCAGTACTTC. Translated, it gives CASSDLLAGWAEQYF. Based on the CDR3 plus reference TRBV11-2 and TRBJ2-7, the full variable domain is EAGVAQSPRYKIIEKRQSVAFWCNPISGHATLYWYQQILGQGPKLLIQFQNNGVVDDSQLPKDRFSAERLKGVDSTLKIQPAKLEDSAVYLCASSDLLAGWAEQYFGPGTRLTVT.

The chain employs TRBV6-2 or TRBV6-3 and TRBJ2-3; perhaps TRBD1 as D (8 bases). V gave up 6 bases and J gave up 4 bases, with 14 bases separating them. CDR3 size: 14 residues. Germline lookup yields CDR1 MNHEY and CDR2 SVGEGT. The CDR3 DNA is TGTGCCAGCAGCGACACAGGGGGGGCAGATACGCAGTATTTT. Translating it yields CASSDTGGADTQYF.

This chain connects TRBV6-5 to TRBJ1-6; D is uncertain. The V gene's germline CDR1 is MNHEY and CDR2 SVGAGI. V was clipped by 7 bases and J by 5 bases, with 12 bases between them. The CDR3 runs 14 residues. The CDR3 loop reads CASTETLHNSPLHF. The DNA of the CDR3 is TGTGCCAGCACCGAGACACTGCATAATTCACCCCTCCACTTT.

V and J are TRBV5-4 and TRBJ2-1, with D possibly being TRBD1 (7 bases). This CDR3 spans 15 amino acids. V lost 2 bases, J lost 8 bases, and 17 bases lay in between. Germline V lookup: CDR1 SGHNT, CDR2 YYREEE (reference sequence). CDR3 sequence reads: CASSFEGGRGDEQFF. The CDR3 nucleotides read TGTGCCAGCAGCTTTGAGGGGGGCAGGGGGGATGAGCAGTTCTTC.

This chain links TRBV3-1 (or the pseudogene TRBV3-2) with TRBJ1-1, with D perhaps matching TRBD1 (5 bases). Per the germline V gene, CDR1 is LGHDT and CDR2 is YNNKEL (reference sequence). The CDR3 runs 20 residues. Trimming removed 0 bases at V and 6 bases at J, with 29 bases between. The CDR3 bases are TGTGCCAGCAGCCAAGATAGTTTGATGCTATTGGATGGGGGGGGAGCTGAAGCTTTCTTT. It yields the protein CASSQDSLMLLDGGGAEAFF.

This rearrangement joins TRBV15 to TRBJ1-6, with unresolved D. Trimming removed 0 bases at V and 7 bases at J, with 7 bases between. CDR1 and CDR2 from the germline V gene are LNHNV and YYDKDF (reference sequence). This CDR3 is 14 amino acids long. In DNA form, the CDR3 reads TGTGCCACCAGCAGAGATTTTCAGAATTCACCCCTCCACTTT. It codes for CATSRDFQNSPLHF.

This clone was observed a handful of times. The genes are TRBV7-2 and TRBJ2-5; possibly TRBD2 for D (5 bases). V lost 4 bases and J lost 5, with 17 bases in between. Looked up from germline, CDR1 is SGHTA and CDR2 is FQGNSA. The CDR3 has 15 residues. CDR3: CASSSLGLGEETQYF. The CDR3 DNA reads TGTGCCAGCAGCTCACTAGGACTGGGAGAGGAGACCCAGTACTTC.

J is TRBJ1-1 and V is TRBV7-9; TRBD1 aligns across 8 bases. This CDR3 contains 14 residues. Looked up from germline, CDR1 is SEHNR and CDR2 is FQNEAQ (reference sequence). The ends lost 5 bases at V and 6 bases at J; junction bases unmatched: 8. The CDR3 sequence: CASSLGQAVSEAFF. As DNA, the CDR3 is TGTGCCAGCAGCCTGGGACAGGCGGTGTCTGAAGCTTTCTTT. Filled out from reference TRBV7-9 and TRBJ1-1, the complete variable domain reads DTGVSQNPRHKITKRGQNVTFRCDPISEHNRLYWYRQTLGQGPEFLTYFQNEAQLEKSRLLSDRFSAERPKGSFSTLEIQRTEQGDSAMYLCASSLGQAVSEAFFGQGTRLTVV.

The rearrangement uses TRBV7-9 and TRBJ2-2, with TRBD2 matching over 8 bases. The CDR3 consists of 15 residues. The ends lost 1 base at V and 5 bases at J; junction bases unmatched: 3. Germline V gene sequence: CDR1 SEHNR, CDR2 FQNEAQ (reference sequence). CDR3 residues: CASSLVAGKTGELFF. The CDR3 region has the DNA TGTGCCAGCAGCTTAGTAGCGGGGAAGACCGGGGAGCTGTTTTTT.

V and J are TRBV7-6 and TRBJ2-1; the D gene is possibly TRBD1 (6 bases). Germline lookup yields CDR1 SGHVS and CDR2 FNYEAQ. The CDR3 runs to 15 residues. The V end lost 6 bases, the J end lost 7 bases, and 19 bases lay between the germline ends. CDR3 amino acids: CASSQNQGQGNEQFF. CDR3 nucleotide sequence: TGTGCCAGCAGTCAGAATCAGGGGCAGGGGAATGAGCAGTTCTTC.

The chain recombines TRBV5-1 with TRBJ2-3; 14 nucleotides line up with TRBD2. CDR1 and CDR2 (germline): SGHRS, YFSETQ. V shed 4 bases and J 0 bases; nucleotides not matched to a gene: 4. The CDR3 is made up of 17 amino acids. The CDR3 region has the DNA TGCGCCAGCAGCCCCGGACTAGCGGGGGGCAGCACAGATACGCAGTATTTT. The encoded protein is CASSPGLAGGSTDTQYF. Using reference TRBV5-1 and TRBJ2-3 for the parts outside the CDR3, the full variable domain is KAGVTQTPRYLIKTRGQQVTLSCSPISGHRSVSWYQQTPGQGLQFLFEYFSETQRNKGNFPGRFSGRQFSNSRSEMNVSTLELGDSALYLCASSPGLAGGSTDTQYFGPGTRLTVL.

The chain is built from TRBV5-6 and TRBJ2-3; D ambiguous. The CDR3 has 13 amino acids. V lost 4 bases and J lost 0, with 6 bases in between. Per the germline V gene, CDR1 is SGHDT and CDR2 is YYEEEE. Here the CDR3 reads CASSPYSTDTQYF. The CDR3 nucleotides read TGTGCCAGCAGCCCCTATAGCACAGATACGCAGTATTTT.